This T cell receptor (beta chain) appears in the sequencing data of a study of T cell repertoires in cytomegalovirus infection. The length of the CDR3 is 14 residues. V lost 3 bases and J lost 0, with 8 bases in between. In germline, CDR1 is LNHDA, CDR2 SQIVND (reference sequence). From the reads, TCRdb called clonotypes with MiXCR, one entry per CDR3 protein. The repertoire holds about half a million distinct CDR3 sequences, with around a third as singletons. This clonotype appeared a few times. Its antigen is not identified. Study conclusions and caveats: The ex vivo response showed dominance by HLA-C-restricted CMV-specific TCR beta clonotypes.

The J gene is TRBJ1-1, the V gene TRBV19; no clear D gene. The sequencing used cultured PBMCs, collected from culture after CMV antigen stimulation. The TCR comes from a human donor in good health (CMV status not recorded). Some clones in this sample may be carry-over from other donors' samples. CDR3 nucleotides: TGTGCCAGTAGTATTCGGATCATGAACACTGAAGCTTTCTTT. Translated, it gives CASSIRIMNTEAFF.